This T cell receptor (beta chain) is drawn from a study of a mutant IDH1 vaccine in newly diagnosed glioma. Study observations and caveats: There were vaccine-induced immune responses in under 95% of the patients.

A remark on this clone: Its antigen is as yet unknown.

Time point described: week 35, safety follow-up. Each vaccine dose was 300 ug of mutant IDH1 20-mer peptide, with topical imiquimod. Eight vaccine injections were given to patients in weeks 1, 3, 5, 7, 11, 15, 19 and 23. Produced via immunoSEQ multiplex PCR; TCRdb's table is partial and in-frame only. The repertoire holds over 40,000 clones, 80% to 90% seen once, with roughly 1.5% in the top ten. From germline, CDR1 is SGHNT and CDR2 YYREEE (reference sequence). Trimming at V came to 6 bases and at J to 7 bases, leaving 7 bases not matched to a gene. The CDR3 runs to 14 residues. The chain couples TRBV5-4 to TRBJ1-2; 12 bases are a match to TRBD1. The specimen was PBMCs, collected from a glioma patient whose treatment included an IDH1 peptide vaccine. The sequence came from a man aged 35-49 years with glioma. The CDR3 DNA is TGTGCCAGCACCAAGGGACAGGGGGCGGGTGGCTACACCTTC. Translating it yields CASTKGQGAGGYTF.